The 3 T cell receptor beta chains reported below all come from one sample, sequenced in a study of CD8 T cells in ankylosing spondylitis. TCRdb called the 5' RACE reads again in MiXCR, with one record for every CDR3 protein. Seen here are about 24,000 distinct CDR3 sequences, about 15% observed once, and the top ten hold 25% to 30%. The sample taken for sequencing was blood. These receptors came from a male donor with ankylosing spondylitis or in good health (not recorded which).

This clonotype was seen only a few times. The chain links TRBV7-9 to TRBJ1-4; TRBD1 aligns across 9 bases. V was pared by 4 bases and J by 3 bases, with 9 bases of the junction left unmatched. Germline lookup yields CDR1 SEHNR and CDR2 FQNEAQ (reference sequence). There are 17 residues in the CDR3. Written as DNA, the CDR3 is TGTGCCAGCAGCTGGGGACAGGGAGGATCGGCTAATGAAAAACTGTTTTTT. Translation gives CASSWGQGGSANEKLFF.

V usage is TRBV19 and J usage is TRBJ2-3; 7 bases are a match to TRBD2. With V trimmed by 8 bases and J by 2 bases, 13 bases remained unmatched. CDR3 length: 16 residues. Looked up from germline, CDR1 is LNHDA and CDR2 is SQIVND (reference sequence). CDR3 coding DNA: TGTGCCAGTGGCGACACGGGACTACCTAACACAGATACGCAGTATTTT. Translating gives CASGDTGLPNTDTQYF.

The rearrangement joins TRBV10-3 to TRBJ2-2; 9 bases are a match to TRBD2. From germline, CDR1 is ENHRY and CDR2 SYGVKD. This CDR3 is 16 amino acids long. The J segment lost 1 base and the V segment lost 6 bases, leaving 6 bases of the junction unmatched. CDR3 loop: CAISPTSGQNTGELFF. The CDR3 DNA reads as TGTGCCATCAGCCCCACTAGCGGGCAGAACACCGGGGAGCTGTTTTTT.